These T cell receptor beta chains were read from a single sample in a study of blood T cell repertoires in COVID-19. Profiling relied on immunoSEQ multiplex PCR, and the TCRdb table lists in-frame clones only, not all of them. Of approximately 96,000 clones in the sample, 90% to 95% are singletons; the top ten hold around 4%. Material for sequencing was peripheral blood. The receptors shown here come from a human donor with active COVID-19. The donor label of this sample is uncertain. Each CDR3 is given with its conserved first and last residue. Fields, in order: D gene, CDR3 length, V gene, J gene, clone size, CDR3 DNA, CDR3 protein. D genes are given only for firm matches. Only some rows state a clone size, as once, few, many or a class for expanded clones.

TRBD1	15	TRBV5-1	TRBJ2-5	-	TGCGCCAGCAGCTCATACCGGACAGGGCAAGAGACCCAGTACTTC	CASSSYRTGQETQYF
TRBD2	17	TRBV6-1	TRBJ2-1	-	TGTGCCAGCAGTGAAGTTTGGACTAGCGGGGACAGCAATGAGCAGTTCTTC	CASSEVWTSGDSNEQFF
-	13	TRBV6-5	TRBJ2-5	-	TGTGCCACCCTCGGGTTGGGGCTGGAGACCCAGTACTTC	CATLGLGLETQYF
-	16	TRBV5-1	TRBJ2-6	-	TGCGCCAGCAGCTTGGGCGACAGCTCTGGGGCCAACGTCCTGACTTTC	CASSLGDSSGANVLTF
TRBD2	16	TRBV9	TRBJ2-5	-	TGTGCCAGCAGCGCCCTAGCGGGAGGGTCTAGAGAGACCCAGTACTTC	CASSALAGGSRETQYF
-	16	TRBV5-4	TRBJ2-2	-	TGTGCCAGCAGCCCCCGTTTGGGGGCTTACACCGGGGAGCTGTTTTTT	CASSPRLGAYTGELFF
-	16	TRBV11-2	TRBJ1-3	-	TGTGCCAGCAGCTTGAGGAGGACCCCCTCTGGAAACACCATATATTTT	CASSLRRTPSGNTIYF
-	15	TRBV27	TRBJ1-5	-	TGTGCCAGCAGACAGACAGAGTATAGCAATCAGCCCCAGCATTTT	CASRQTEYSNQPQHF
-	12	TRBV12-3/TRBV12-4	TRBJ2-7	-	TGTGCCAGCAGTTTAGGGGCATACGAGCAGTACTTC	CASSLGAYEQYF
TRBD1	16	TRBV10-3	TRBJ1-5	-	TGTGCCATCAGTACGACCGGACAGGGGAACAATCAGCCCCAGCATTTT	CAISTTGQGNNQPQHF
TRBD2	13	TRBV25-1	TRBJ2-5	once	TGTGCCAGCTCCAGACTAGCTGGAGAGACCCAGTACTTC	CASSRLAGETQYF
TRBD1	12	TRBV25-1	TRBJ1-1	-	TGTGCCAGCGGACCAGGGGGCAATCCAGCTTTCTTT	CASGPGGNPAFF
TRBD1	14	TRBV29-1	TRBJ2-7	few	TGCAGCGTTGGAGTCAGGACAGGGCCCTACGAGCAGTACTTC	CSVGVRTGPYEQYF
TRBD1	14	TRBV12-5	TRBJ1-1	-	TGTGCTAGTGGTAGGGGACAGGGGGTATTTGAAGCTTTCTTT	CASGRGQGVFEAFF
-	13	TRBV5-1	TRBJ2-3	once	TGCGCCAGCAGCCAAGAAAAGGGGGATACGCAGTATTTT	CASSQEKGDTQYF
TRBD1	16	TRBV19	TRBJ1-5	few	TGTGCCAGTACCGGGGGACAGCGTTATAGCAATCAGCCCCAGCATTTT	CASTGGQRYSNQPQHF
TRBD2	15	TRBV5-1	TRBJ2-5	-	TGCGCCAGCAGCTTGGAGTCTAGCGGGGGCCGAACCCAGTACTTC	CASSLESSGGRTQYF
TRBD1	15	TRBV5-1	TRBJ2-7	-	TGCGCCAGCAGCTTGGAAGGGACAGGTTGGCACGAGCAGTACTTC	CASSLEGTGWHEQYF
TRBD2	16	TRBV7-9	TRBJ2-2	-	TGTGCCAGCAGCCTTGAGCGGGGGCAAAACACCGGGGAGCTGTTTTTT	CASSLERGQNTGELFF
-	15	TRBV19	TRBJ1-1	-	TGTGCCAGTACCGCTAATGAATACAGGGCATTGGTAGCTTTCTTT	CASTANEYRALVAFF
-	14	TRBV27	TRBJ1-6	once	TGTGCCAGCAGTTTTCATCACTATAATTCACCCCTCCACTTT	CASSFHHYNSPLHF
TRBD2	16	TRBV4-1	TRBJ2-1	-	TGCGCCAGCAGCCAAGATACTAGCGGGAGCGCAAATGAGCAGTTCTTC	CASSQDTSGSANEQFF
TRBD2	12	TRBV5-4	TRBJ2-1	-	TGTGCCAGCAGACTAGGGAGGGGAGAGCAGTTCTTC	CASRLGRGEQFF
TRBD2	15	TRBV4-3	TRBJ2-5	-	TGCGCCAGCAGCCAAGCTAGCGGTCTCCAAGAGACCCAGTACTTC	CASSQASGLQETQYF
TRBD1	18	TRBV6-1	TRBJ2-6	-	TGTGCCAGCAGTGCATCAGGGACAGCGTTCTCTGGGGCCAACGTCCTGACTTTC	CASSASGTAFSGANVLTF